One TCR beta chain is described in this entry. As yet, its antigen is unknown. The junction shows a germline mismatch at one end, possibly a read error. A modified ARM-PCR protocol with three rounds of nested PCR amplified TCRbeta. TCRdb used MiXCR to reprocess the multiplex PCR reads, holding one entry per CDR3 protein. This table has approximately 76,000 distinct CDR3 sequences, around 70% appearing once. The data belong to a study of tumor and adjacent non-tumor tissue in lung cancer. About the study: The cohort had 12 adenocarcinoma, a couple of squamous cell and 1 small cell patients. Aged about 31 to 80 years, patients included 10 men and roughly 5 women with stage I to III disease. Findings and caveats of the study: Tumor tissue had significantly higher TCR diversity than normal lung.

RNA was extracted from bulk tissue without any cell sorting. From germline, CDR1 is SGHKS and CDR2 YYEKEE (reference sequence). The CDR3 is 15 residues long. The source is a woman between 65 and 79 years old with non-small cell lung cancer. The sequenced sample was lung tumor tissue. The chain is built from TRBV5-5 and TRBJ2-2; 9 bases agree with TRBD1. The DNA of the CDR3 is TGTGCCAGCAGCTTGAGGACAGGGGACACCGGGGAGTTGTCTTTT. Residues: CASSLRTGDTGELSF.